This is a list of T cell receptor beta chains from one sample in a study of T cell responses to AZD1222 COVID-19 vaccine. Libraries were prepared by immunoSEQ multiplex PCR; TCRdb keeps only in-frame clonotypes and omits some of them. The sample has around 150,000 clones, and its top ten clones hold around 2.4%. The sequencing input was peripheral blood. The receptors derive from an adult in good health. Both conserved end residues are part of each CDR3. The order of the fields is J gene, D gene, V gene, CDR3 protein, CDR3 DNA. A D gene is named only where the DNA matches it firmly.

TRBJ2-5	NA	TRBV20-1	CSAEQETQYF	TGCAGTGCGGAACAAGAGACCCAGTACTTC
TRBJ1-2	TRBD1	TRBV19	CASSPGDSRNGYTF	TGTGCCAGTAGCCCCGGGGACAGTCGAAATGGCTACACCTTC
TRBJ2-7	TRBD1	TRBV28	CASRQTGVEQYF	TGTGCCAGCAGGCAGACAGGGGTCGAGCAGTACTTC
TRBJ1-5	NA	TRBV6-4	CASSDWRGPWGYSNQPQHF	TGTGCCAGCAGTGACTGGAGAGGACCCTGGGGCTATAGCAATCAGCCCCAGCATTTT
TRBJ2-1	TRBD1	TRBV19	CASSTTGEPYNEQFF	TGTGCCAGTAGTACGACAGGGGAGCCCTACAATGAGCAGTTCTTC
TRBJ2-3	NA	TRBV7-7	CASSLNVGGTDTQYF	TGTGCCAGCAGCCTAAACGTGGGCGGCACAGATACGCAGTATTTT
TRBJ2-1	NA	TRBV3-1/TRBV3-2	CASSKGGVAYEQFF	TGTGCCAGCAGCAAAGGGGGGGTAGCCTATGAGCAGTTCTTC
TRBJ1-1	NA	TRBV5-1	CASSLSVMNTEAFF	TGCGCCAGCAGCTTGTCAGTTATGAACACTGAAGCTTTCTTT
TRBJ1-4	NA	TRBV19	CASSIVGANEKLFF	TGTGCCAGTAGTATAGTGGGAGCTAATGAAAAACTGTTTTTT
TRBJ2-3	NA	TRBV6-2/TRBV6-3	CASSLLGDTQYF	TGTGCCAGCAGCCTCTTGGGAGATACGCAGTATTTT
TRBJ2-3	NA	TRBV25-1	CASSEFGGGRMDTQYF	TGTGCCAGCAGTGAATTTGGCGGGGGCCGAATGGATACGCAGTATTTT
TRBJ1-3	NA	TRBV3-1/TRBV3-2	CASSQDAGAGNTIYF	TGTGCCAGCAGCCAAGACGCAGGGGCTGGAAACACCATATATTTT
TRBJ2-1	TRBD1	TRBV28	CASSSPGQGTRNEQFF	TGTGCCAGCAGTTCCCCGGGACAGGGGACGCGAAATGAGCAGTTCTTC
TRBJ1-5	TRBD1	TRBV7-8	CASSTRQGYSNQPQHF	TGTGCCAGCAGCACAAGACAGGGATATAGCAATCAGCCCCAGCATTTT
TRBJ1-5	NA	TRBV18	CASSHPHQPQHF	TGTGCCAGCTCACACCCCCATCAGCCCCAGCATTTT
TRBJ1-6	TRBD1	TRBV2	CASTRQGTYNSPLHF	TGTGCCAGCACTAGACAGGGGACCTATAATTCACCCCTCCACTTT
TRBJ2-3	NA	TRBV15	CATSREGRPTDTQYF	TGTGCCACCAGCAGAGAGGGGCGCCCCACAGATACGCAGTATTTT
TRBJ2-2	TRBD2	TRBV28	CASSSPSLAGSFNNGELFF	TGTGCCAGCAGTTCCCCCTCGCTAGCGGGGTCTTTTAATAACGGGGAGCTGTTTTTT
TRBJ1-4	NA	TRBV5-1	CASSLNGQTSNEKLFF	TGCGCCAGCAGCTTGAACGGGCAGACTAGTAATGAAAAACTGTTTTTT
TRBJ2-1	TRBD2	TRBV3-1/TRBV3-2	CASSHPRGGSLYNEQFF	TGTGCCAGCAGCCACCCTCGGGGGGGGTCCCTCTACAATGAGCAGTTCTTC
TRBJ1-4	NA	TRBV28	CASRGAGVEKLFF	TGTGCCAGCAGGGGGGCAGGAGTTGAAAAACTGTTTTTT
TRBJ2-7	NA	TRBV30	CAWSVQVLEQYF	TGTGCCTGGAGTGTCCAGGTCCTCGAGCAGTACTTC
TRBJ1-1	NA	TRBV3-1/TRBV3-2	CASRQGRVAFF	TGTGCCAGCCGCCAGGGACGGGTGGCTTTCTTT
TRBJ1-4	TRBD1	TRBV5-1	CASSLAITGASEKLFF	TGCGCCAGCAGCTTGGCAATCACAGGGGCGAGTGAAAAACTGTTTTTT
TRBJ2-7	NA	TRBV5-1	CASSLERVSYEQYF	TGCGCCAGCAGCTTGGAACGGGTATCCTACGAGCAGTACTTC
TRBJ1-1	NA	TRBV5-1	CASSLSGQLNTEAFF	TGCGCCAGCAGCTTGTCAGGGCAGCTGAACACTGAAGCTTTCTTT
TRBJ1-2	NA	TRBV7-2	CASSLDRANYGYTF	TGTGCCAGCAGCTTAGACAGAGCTAACTATGGCTACACCTTC
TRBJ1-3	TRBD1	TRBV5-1	CASSPGDRGAGNTIYF	TGCGCCAGCAGCCCAGGGGACAGGGGAGCTGGAAACACCATATATTTT
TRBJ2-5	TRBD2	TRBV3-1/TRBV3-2	CASSRSGGAETQYF	TGTGCCAGCAGCCGAAGCGGGGGGGCCGAGACCCAGTACTTC
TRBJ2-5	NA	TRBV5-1	CASSLAGHQETQYF	TGCGCCAGCAGCTTGGCGGGACACCAAGAGACCCAGTACTTC
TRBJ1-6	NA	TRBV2	CASRLRGSSSYNSPLHF	TGTGCCAGCAGGCTGAGGGGGTCGAGCTCCTATAATTCACCCCTCCACTTT
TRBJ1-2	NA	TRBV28	CASSPPNGGAYYGYTF	TGTGCCAGCAGTCCCCCTAACGGGGGCGCTTACTATGGCTACACCTTC
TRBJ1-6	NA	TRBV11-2	CASSAIIGGSYNSPLHF	TGTGCCAGCAGCGCAATAATCGGGGGCTCCTATAATTCACCCCTCCACTTT
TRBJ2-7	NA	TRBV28	CASRLGHSYEQYF	TGTGCCAGCAGATTAGGACACTCCTACGAGCAGTACTTC
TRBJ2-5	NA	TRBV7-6	CASSLGVGVLGETQYF	TGTGCCAGCAGCTTAGGGGTCGGAGTTCTGGGAGAGACCCAGTACTTC
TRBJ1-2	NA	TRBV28	CASSLRYGYTF	TGTGCCAGCAGTTTACGTTATGGCTACACCTTC
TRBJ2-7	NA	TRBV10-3	CAISVSVYEQYF	TGTGCCATCAGTGTTTCCGTTTACGAGCAGTACTTC
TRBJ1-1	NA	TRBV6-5	CASSHHSESNTEAFF	TGTGCCAGCAGTCACCATTCGGAATCGAACACTGAAGCTTTCTTT
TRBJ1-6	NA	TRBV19	CASNLGGDSPLHF	TGTGCCAGTAACCTGGGGGGCGACTCACCCCTCCACTTT
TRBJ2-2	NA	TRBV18	CASSPRTATNTGELFF	TGTGCCAGCTCACCTCGGACAGCAACGAACACCGGGGAGCTGTTTTTT
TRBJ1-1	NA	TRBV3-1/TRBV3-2	CASSPTGTNTEAFF	TGTGCCAGCAGCCCCACAGGGACGAACACTGAAGCTTTCTTT
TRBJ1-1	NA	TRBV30	CAWSGHLANTEAFF	TGTGCCTGGAGTGGACATTTAGCGAACACTGAAGCTTTCTTT
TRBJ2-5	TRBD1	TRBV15	CATSNPGQGAAETQYF	TGTGCCACCAGCAACCCTGGACAGGGCGCAGCTGAGACCCAGTACTTC
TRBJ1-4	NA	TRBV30	CAWGTREKLFF	TGTGCCTGGGGGACGCGGGAAAAACTGTTTTTT
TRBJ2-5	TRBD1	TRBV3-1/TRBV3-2	CASSSASLRQGRVETQYF	TGTGCCAGCAGCTCCGCTAGCCTCCGACAGGGTAGGGTAGAGACCCAGTACTTC
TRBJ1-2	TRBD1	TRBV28	CASKPPGTGFGYTF	TGTGCCAGCAAACCACCAGGGACAGGGTTCGGCTACACCTTC
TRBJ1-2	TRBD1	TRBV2	CASGMQGAANYGYTF	TGTGCCAGCGGAATGCAGGGGGCCGCTAACTATGGCTACACCTTC
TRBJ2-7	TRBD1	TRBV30	CAWSAVGTGFTYEQYF	TGTGCCTGGAGTGCGGTAGGGACAGGGTTTACCTACGAGCAGTACTTC
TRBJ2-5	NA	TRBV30	CAWSVSGGRETQYF	TGTGCCTGGAGTGTAAGTGGGGGCCGAGAGACCCAGTACTTC
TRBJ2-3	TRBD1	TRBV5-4	CASSLGSQGADTQYF	TGTGCCAGCAGCTTGGGGAGTCAGGGGGCGGATACGCAGTATTTT
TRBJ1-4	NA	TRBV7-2	CASSATTTATNEKLFF	TGTGCCAGCAGCGCAACCACGACTGCAACTAATGAAAAACTGTTTTTT
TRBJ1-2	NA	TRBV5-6	CASSLGRGLGGYTF	TGTGCCAGCAGCTTGGGCCGGGGGCTTGGTGGCTACACCTTC
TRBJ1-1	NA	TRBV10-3	CAISDSSRKNTEAFF	TGTGCCATCAGTGACTCTTCTCGAAAGAACACTGAAGCTTTCTTT
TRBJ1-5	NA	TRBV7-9	CASSLGGFGGIEQPQHF	TGTGCCAGCAGCTTAGGAGGGTTCGGAGGGATTGAGCAGCCCCAGCATTTT
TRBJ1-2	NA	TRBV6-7	CASSHSSLYGYTF	TGTGCCAGCAGTCACAGTTCACTGTATGGCTACACCTTC